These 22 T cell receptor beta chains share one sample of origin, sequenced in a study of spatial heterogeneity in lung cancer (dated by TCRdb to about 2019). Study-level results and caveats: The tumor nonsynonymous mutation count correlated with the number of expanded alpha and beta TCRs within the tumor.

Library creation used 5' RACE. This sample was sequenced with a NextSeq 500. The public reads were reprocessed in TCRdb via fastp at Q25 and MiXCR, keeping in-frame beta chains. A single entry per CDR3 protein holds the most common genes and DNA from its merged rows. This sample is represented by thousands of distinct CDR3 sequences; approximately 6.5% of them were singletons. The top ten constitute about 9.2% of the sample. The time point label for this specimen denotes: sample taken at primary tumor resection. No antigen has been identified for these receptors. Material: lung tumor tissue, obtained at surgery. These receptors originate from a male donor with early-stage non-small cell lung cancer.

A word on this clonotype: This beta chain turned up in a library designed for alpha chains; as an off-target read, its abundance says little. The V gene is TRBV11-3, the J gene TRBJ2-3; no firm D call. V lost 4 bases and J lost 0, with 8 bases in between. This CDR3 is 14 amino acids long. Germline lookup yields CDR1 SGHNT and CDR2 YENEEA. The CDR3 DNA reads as TGTGCCAGCAGCTCCGGACGAAGCACAGATACGCAGTATTTT. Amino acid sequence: CASSSGRSTDTQYF.

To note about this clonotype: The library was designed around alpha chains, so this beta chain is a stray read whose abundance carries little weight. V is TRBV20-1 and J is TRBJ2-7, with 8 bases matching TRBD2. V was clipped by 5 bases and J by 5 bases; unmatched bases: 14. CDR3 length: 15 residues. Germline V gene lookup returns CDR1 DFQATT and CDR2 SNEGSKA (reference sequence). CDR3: CSASSLTSGINEQYF. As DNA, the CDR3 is TGCAGTGCTTCCAGCCTCACTAGCGGTATTAACGAGCAGTACTTC.

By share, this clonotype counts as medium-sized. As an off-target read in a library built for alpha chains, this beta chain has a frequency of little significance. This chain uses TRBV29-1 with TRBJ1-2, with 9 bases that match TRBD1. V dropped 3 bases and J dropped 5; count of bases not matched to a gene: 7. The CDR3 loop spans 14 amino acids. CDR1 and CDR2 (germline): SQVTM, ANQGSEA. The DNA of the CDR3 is TGCAGCGTTGACGTATCCGGACAGGGGTATGGCTACACCTTC. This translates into CSVDVSGQGYGYTF.

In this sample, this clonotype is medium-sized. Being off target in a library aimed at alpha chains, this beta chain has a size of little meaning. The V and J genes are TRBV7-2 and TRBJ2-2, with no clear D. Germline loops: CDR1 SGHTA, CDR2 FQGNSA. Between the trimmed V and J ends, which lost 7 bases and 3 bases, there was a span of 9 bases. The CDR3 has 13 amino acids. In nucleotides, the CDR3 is TGTGCCAGCAAATTTCGTGACACCGGGGAGCTGTTTTTT. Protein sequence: CASKFRDTGELFF. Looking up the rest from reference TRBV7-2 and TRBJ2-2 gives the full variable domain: GAGVSQSPSNKVTEKGKDVELRCDPISGHTALYWYRQSLGQGLEFLIYFQGNSAPDKSGLPSDRFSAERTGGSVSTLTIQRTQQEDSAVYLCASKFRDTGELFFGEGSRLTVL.

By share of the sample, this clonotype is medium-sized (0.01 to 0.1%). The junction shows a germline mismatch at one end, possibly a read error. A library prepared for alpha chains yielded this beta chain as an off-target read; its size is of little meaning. The CDR3, as DNA: TGTGCCAGCAGCTCCGCCGGGACAGGGGTGTCAAAGAGTGTCTTC. It translates to CASSSAGTGVSKSVF. This chain links TRBV9 with TRBJ2-1; 10 nucleotides align to TRBD1. The length of the CDR3 is 15 residues. Germline V lookup: CDR1 SGDLS, CDR2 YYNGEE.

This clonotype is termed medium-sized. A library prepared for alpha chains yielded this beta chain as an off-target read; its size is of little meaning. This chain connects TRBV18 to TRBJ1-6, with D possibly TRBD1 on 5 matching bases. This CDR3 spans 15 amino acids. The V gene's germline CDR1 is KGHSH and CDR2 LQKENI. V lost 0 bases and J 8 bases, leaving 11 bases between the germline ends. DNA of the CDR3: TGTGCCAGCTCACCACCGGCGCAGGGACATTCACCCCTCCACTTT. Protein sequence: CASSPPAQGHSPLHF.

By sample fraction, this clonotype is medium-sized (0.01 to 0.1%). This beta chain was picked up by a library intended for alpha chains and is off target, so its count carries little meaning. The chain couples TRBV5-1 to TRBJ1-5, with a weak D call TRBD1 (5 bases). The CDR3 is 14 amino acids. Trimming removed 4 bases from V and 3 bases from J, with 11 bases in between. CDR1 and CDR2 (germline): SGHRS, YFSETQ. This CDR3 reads CASSPDSSNQPQHF. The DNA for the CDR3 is TGCGCCAGCAGCCCTGACAGCTCCAATCAGCCCCAGCATTTT.

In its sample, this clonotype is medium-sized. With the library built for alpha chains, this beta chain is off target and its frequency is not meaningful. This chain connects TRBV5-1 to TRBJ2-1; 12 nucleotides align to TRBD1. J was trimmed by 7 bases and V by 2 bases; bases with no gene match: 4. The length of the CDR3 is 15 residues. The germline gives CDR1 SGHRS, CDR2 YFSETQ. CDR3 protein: CASSLPGQGANEQFF. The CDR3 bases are TGCGCCAGCAGCTTACCGGGACAGGGGGCGAATGAGCAGTTCTTC.

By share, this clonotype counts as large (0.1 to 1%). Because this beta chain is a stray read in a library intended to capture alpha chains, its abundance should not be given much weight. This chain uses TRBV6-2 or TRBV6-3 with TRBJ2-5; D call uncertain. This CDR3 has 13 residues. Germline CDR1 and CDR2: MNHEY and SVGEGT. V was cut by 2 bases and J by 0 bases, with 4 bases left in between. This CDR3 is CASSYQDQETQYF. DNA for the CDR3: TGTGCCAGCAGTTACCAAGACCAAGAGACCCAGTACTTC.

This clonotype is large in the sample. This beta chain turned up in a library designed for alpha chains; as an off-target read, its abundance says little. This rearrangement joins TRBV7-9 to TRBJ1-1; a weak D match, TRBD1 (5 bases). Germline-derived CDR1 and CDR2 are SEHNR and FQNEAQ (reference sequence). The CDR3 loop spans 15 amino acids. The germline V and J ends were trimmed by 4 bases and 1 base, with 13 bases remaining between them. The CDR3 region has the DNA TGTGCCAGCAGCTCCTCCGCCGGGACGAACACTGAAGCTTTCTTT. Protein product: CASSSSAGTNTEAFF.

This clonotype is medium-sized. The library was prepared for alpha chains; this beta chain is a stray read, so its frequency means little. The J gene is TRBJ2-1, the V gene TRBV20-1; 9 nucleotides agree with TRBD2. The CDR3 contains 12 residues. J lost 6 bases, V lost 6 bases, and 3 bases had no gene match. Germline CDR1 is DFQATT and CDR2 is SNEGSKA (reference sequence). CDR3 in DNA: TGCAGTGCCAGCGGGGGGTTCAATGAGCAGTTCTTC. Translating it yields CSASGGFNEQFF.

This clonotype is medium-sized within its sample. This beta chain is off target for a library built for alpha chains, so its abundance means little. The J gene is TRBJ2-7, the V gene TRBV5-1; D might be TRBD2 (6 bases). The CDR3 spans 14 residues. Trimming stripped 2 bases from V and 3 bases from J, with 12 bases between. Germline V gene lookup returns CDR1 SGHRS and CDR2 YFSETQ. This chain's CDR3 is CASSLSGTYYEQYF. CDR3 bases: TGCGCCAGCAGCTTATCGGGGACTTACTACGAGCAGTACTTC.

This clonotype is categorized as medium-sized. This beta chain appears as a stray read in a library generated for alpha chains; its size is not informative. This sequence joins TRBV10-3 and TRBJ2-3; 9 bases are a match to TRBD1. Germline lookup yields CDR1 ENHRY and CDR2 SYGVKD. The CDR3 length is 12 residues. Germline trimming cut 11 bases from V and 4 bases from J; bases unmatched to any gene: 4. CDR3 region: CAAQGAADTQYF. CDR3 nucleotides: TGTGCCGCACAGGGGGCTGCAGATACGCAGTATTTT.

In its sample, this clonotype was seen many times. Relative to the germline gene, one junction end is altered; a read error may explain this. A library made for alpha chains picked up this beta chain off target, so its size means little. Here the CDR3 DNA reads TGTGCCAGCAGCTTAGGGGGGCACGGTAACAACGGGGAGCTGTTTTTT. It translates to CASSLGGHGNNGELFF. This chain joins TRBV7-2 and TRBJ2-2, with a weak D call TRBD1 (6 bases). Germline CDR1 and CDR2: SGHTA and FQGNSA. CDR3 length: 16 amino acids.

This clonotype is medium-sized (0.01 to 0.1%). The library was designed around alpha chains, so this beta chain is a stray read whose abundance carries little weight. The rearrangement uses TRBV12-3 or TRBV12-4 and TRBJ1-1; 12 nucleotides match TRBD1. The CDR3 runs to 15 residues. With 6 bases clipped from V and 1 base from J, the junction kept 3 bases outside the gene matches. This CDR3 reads CASRGQGARNTEAFF. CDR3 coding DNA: TGTGCCAGCAGGGGACAGGGGGCGCGGAACACTGAAGCTTTCTTT.

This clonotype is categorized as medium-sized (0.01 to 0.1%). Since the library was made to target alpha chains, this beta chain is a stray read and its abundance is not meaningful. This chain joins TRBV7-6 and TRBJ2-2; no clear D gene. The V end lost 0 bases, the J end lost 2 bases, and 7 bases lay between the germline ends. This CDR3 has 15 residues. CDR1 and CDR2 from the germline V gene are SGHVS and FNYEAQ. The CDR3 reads CASSLAHSNTGELFF. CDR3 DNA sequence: TGTGCCAGCAGCTTAGCGCACTCAAACACCGGGGAGCTGTTTTTT.

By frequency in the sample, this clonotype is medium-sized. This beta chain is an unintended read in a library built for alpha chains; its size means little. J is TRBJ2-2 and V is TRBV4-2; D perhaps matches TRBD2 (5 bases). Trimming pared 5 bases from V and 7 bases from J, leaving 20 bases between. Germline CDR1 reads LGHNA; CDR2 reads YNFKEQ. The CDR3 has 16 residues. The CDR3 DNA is TGTGCCAGCAGCACAGACGCCGGGAACCCGGGCGGGGAGCTGTTTTTT. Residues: CASSTDAGNPGGELFF.

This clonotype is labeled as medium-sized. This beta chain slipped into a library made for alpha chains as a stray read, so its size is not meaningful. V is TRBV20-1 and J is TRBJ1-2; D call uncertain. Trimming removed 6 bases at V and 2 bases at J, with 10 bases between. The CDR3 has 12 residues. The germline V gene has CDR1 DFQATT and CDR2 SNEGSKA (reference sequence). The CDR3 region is CSAEKDNYGYTF. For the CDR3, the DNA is TGCAGTGCCGAGAAAGACAACTATGGCTACACCTTC.

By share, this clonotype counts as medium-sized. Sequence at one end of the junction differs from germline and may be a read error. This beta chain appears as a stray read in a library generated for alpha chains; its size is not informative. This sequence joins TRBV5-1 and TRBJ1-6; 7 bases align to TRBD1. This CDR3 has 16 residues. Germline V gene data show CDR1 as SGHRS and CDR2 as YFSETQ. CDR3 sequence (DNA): TGCGCCAGCAGATTGGACGGGACAGTCTATAATTCACCCCTCCACTTT. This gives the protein CASRLDGTVYNSPLHF.

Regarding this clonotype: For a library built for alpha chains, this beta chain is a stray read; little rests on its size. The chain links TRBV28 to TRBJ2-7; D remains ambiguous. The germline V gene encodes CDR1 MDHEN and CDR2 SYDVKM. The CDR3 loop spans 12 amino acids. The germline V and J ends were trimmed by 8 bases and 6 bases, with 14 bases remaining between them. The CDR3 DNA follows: TGTGCCAGCCGGGTGGGGTCCGGCGAGCAGTACTTC. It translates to CASRVGSGEQYF.

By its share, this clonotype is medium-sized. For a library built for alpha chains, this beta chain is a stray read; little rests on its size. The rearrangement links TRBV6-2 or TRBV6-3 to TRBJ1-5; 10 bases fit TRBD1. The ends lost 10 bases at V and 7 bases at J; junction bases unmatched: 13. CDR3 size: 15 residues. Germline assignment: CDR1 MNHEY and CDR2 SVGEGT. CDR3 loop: CATLYGTGVWQPQHF. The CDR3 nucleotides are TGTGCCACCCTCTACGGGACAGGGGTTTGGCAGCCCCAGCATTTT.

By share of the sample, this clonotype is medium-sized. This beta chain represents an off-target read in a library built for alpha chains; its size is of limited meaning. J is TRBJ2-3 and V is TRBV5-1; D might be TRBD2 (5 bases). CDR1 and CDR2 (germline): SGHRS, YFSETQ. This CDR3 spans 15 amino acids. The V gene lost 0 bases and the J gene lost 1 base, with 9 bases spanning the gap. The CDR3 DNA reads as TGCGCCAGCAGCTTGGTGGCGGAGGGCACAGATACGCAGTATTTT. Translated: CASSLVAEGTDTQYF.